These 27 T cell receptor beta chains originate from one sample sequenced in a study of PD-1 blockade in mismatch repair-deficient tumors. Clones were read by immunoSEQ multiplex PCR, and TCRdb kept only the in-frame ones, dropping some. This table holds fewer than 60,000 clones, over 60% found once. Material: PBMCs, obtained before pembrolizumab treatment. The receptors here all came from an adult with mismatch repair-deficient cancer.

The count of this clone is one. The chain joins TRBV4-1 to TRBJ2-7, with 7 bases fitting TRBD1. The CDR3 sequence is 15 residues long. V lost 2 bases, J lost 2 bases, and 6 bases stayed unmatched. The V gene's germline CDR1 is MGHRA and CDR2 YSYEKL. This CDR3 is CASSQPGQRAYEQYF. CDR3 DNA: TGCGCCAGCAGCCAACCGGGACAGCGAGCCTACGAGCAGTACTTC.

The V and J genes are TRBV11-2 and TRBJ2-5; TRBD1 agrees at 12 bases. Looked up from germline, CDR1 is SGHAT and CDR2 is FQNNGV. V lost 4 bases to trimming and J lost 5 bases; unmatched junction nucleotides: 5. This CDR3 is built from 15 residues. CDR3 loop: CASSSGTGGWETQYF. The CDR3 DNA reads TGTGCCAGCAGCTCCGGGACAGGGGGCTGGGAGACCCAGTACTTC.

The chain employs TRBV27 and TRBJ1-1, with D unclear. Trimming pared 6 bases from V and 1 base from J, leaving 9 bases between. The CDR3 covers 13 residues. Germline loops: CDR1 MNHEY, CDR2 SMNVEV (reference sequence). The CDR3 nucleotides read TGTGCCAGCAGCCTATGGCCGAACACTGAAGCTTTCTTT. It translates to CASSLWPNTEAFF.

The V and J genes are TRBV11-3 and TRBJ2-3, with TRBD2 as a possible D gene (5 bases). Trimming stripped 5 bases from V and 6 bases from J, with 15 bases between. This CDR3 spans 14 amino acids. Germline values: CDR1 SGHNT, CDR2 YENEEA. The CDR3 DNA follows: TGTGCCAGCAGCCCTCCTGGGGAGAGGGATACGCAGTATTTT. Protein product: CASSPPGERDTQYF. The variable domain in full, completed from reference TRBV11-3 and TRBJ2-3, reads EAGVVQSPRYKIIEKKQPVAFWCNPISGHNTLYWYLQNLGQGPELLIRYENEEAVDDSQLPKDRFSAERLKGVDSTLKIQPAELGDSAVYLCASSPPGERDTQYFGPGTRLTVL.

Worth noting for this clone: The junction does not match germline at one end; this may be a read error. The V call is TRBV6-1, the J call TRBJ1-3, with D perhaps matching TRBD1 (5 bases). The germline gives CDR1 MNHNS, CDR2 SASEGT. There are 15 residues in the CDR3. The chain's CDR3 is CASSEAGDGGNTIYF. The CDR3 DNA reads as TGTGCCAGCAGCGAAGCGGGGGACGGGGGAAACACCATATATTTT.

This clone occurred once. The chain uses TRBV27 and TRBJ2-7; 8 bases align to TRBD2. This CDR3 spans 14 amino acids. The V segment lost 4 bases and the J segment 0 bases; nucleotides outside the gene matches: 2. Germline CDR1 is MNHEY and CDR2 is SMNVEV (reference sequence). CDR3 bases: TGTGCCAGCAGTTGGACTAGCTACTCCTACGAGCAGTACTTC. Translation gives CASSWTSYSYEQYF.

The rearrangement joins TRBV19 to TRBJ2-1; a possible D gene is TRBD1 (6 bases). The germline CDR1 and CDR2 sequences are LNHDA and SQIVND (reference sequence). CDR3 length: 15 residues. Trimming pared 7 bases from V and 6 bases from J, leaving 19 bases between. CDR3 region: CASTLDAGVSNEQFF. The CDR3 DNA is TGTGCCAGTACCCTAGATGCAGGGGTTAGCAATGAGCAGTTCTTC.

The chain couples TRBV14 to TRBJ2-7, with D unclear. The germline V gene has CDR1 SGHDN and CDR2 FVKESK. The CDR3 has 14 residues. Trimming took off 4 bases at V and 5 bases at J, with 15 bases between the two ends. The CDR3 protein is CASSPNIASNEQYF. The CDR3 DNA reads as TGTGCCAGCAGCCCAAACATAGCAAGCAACGAGCAGTACTTC.

The gene calls are TRBV29-1 and TRBJ1-1, with D perhaps matching TRBD1 (5 bases). V gave up 3 bases and J gave up 0 bases, with 8 bases separating them. The V gene's germline CDR1 is SQVTM and CDR2 ANQGSEA. The CDR3 contains 13 residues. The CDR3 protein is CSVEVGVNTEAFF. DNA of the CDR3: TGCAGCGTTGAGGTGGGGGTGAACACTGAAGCTTTCTTT. Combining the CDR3 with reference TRBV29-1 and TRBJ1-1 gives the whole variable domain SAVISQKPSRDICQRGTSLTIQCQVDSQVTMMFWYRQQPGQSLTLIATANQGSEATYESGFVIDKFPISRPNLTFSTLTVSNMSPEDSSIYLCSVEVGVNTEAFFGQGTRLTVV.

The chain recombines TRBV6-1 with TRBJ1-5; weak D call: TRBD1 (5 bases). The germline V gene has CDR1 MNHNS and CDR2 SASEGT. The CDR3 sequence is 15 residues long. The V end lost 6 bases, the J end lost 3 bases, and 15 bases lay between the germline ends. The CDR3 DNA reads TGTGCCAGCAGCGGAGGGGCCGAAGTCAATCAGCCCCAGCATTTT. Translation: CASSGGAEVNQPQHF.

This clone has just a few counts. This sequence joins TRBV27 and TRBJ2-7, with 10 bases aligning to TRBD2. The CDR3 has 15 amino acids. Losses at the gene ends were 5 bases for V and 5 bases for J; bases not matched to a gene: 9. Looked up from germline, CDR1 is MNHEY and CDR2 is SMNVEV (reference sequence). This chain's CDR3 is CASSPETSGKNEQYF. CDR3 coding DNA: TGTGCCAGCAGTCCCGAAACTAGCGGGAAGAACGAGCAGTACTTC.

The genes are TRBV18 and TRBJ1-5, with a weak D call TRBD1 (5 bases). Trimming shortened V by 4 bases and J by 2 bases, and 9 bases separated the two germline ends. Germline V gene lookup returns CDR1 KGHSH and CDR2 LQKENI. The CDR3 extends over 14 amino acids. This CDR3 reads CASSQGERNQPQHF. CDR3 nucleotides: TGTGCCAGCTCACAAGGGGAACGCAATCAGCCCCAGCATTTT.

The V and J genes are TRBV7-8 and TRBJ1-4; no reliable D call. This CDR3 contains 11 residues. The ends were cut back, 5 bases at V and 8 bases at J, with 6 bases in the middle. Germline CDR1 is SGHVS and CDR2 is FQNEAQ. CDR3 amino acids: CASSHQEKLFF. DNA for the CDR3: TGTGCCAGCAGCCATCAGGAAAAACTGTTTTTT.

This chain connects TRBV7-3 to TRBJ2-2, with TRBD2 as a possible D gene (6 bases). The CDR3 has 17 residues. V lost 0 bases and J 4 bases, leaving 15 bases between the germline ends. CDR1 is SGHTA and CDR2 is FQGTGA in the germline V gene. The CDR3, as DNA: TGTGCCAGCAGCTTAACCGGCCACGGGAGAGGCACCGGGGAGCTGTTTTTT. Translation: CASSLTGHGRGTGELFF.

V usage is TRBV27 and J usage is TRBJ2-5; 11 bases are a match to TRBD2. Germline assignment: CDR1 MNHEY and CDR2 SMNVEV (reference sequence). The J segment lost 5 bases and the V segment lost 9 bases, leaving 8 bases of the junction unmatched. The CDR3 runs to 14 residues. CDR3 residues: CASKLAGGLETQYF. The DNA for the CDR3 is TGTGCCAGTAAATTAGCGGGAGGGCTGGAGACCCAGTACTTC.

The V gene is TRBV19, the J gene TRBJ2-1; D perhaps matches TRBD2 (6 bases). Germline V lookup: CDR1 LNHDA, CDR2 SQIVND (reference sequence). The CDR3 has 11 residues. Trimming took 8 bases from V and 9 from J, leaving 11 bases between them. CDR3 residues: CASSGVGEQFF. In nucleotides, the CDR3 is TGTGCCAGTTCGGGAGTGGGTGAGCAGTTCTTC. The full variable domain, with the rest looked up from reference TRBV19 and TRBJ2-1, is DGGITQSPKYLFRKEGQNVTLSCEQNLNHDAMYWYRQDPGQGLRLIYYSQIVNDFQKGDIAEGYSVSREKKESFPLTVTSAQKNPTAFYLCASSGVGEQFFGPGTRLTVL.

CDR3 sequence (DNA): TGTGCCAGCGGAGGGGGCAACCAAGAGACCCAGTACTTC. Its translation is CASGGGNQETQYF. The chain combines TRBV9 with TRBJ2-5, with TRBD1 as a possible D gene (7 bases). Germline V gene sequence: CDR1 SGDLS, CDR2 YYNGEE. The CDR3 has 13 amino acids. Trimming pared 7 bases from V and 0 bases from J, leaving 10 bases between.

The V call is TRBV11-3, the J call TRBJ2-3, with no clear D. Between the trimmed V and J ends, which lost 1 base and 0 bases, there was a span of 5 bases. The CDR3 has 14 residues. CDR1 is SGHNT and CDR2 is YENEEA in the germline V gene. The CDR3 sequence is CASSLVASTDTQYF. The CDR3, as DNA: TGTGCCAGCAGCTTAGTGGCCAGCACAGATACGCAGTATTTT.

This clone was seen only once. The chain has TRBV4-2 and TRBJ1-5, with D perhaps matching TRBD1 (6 bases). This CDR3 has 15 amino acids. CDR1 is LGHNA, CDR2 YNFKEQ, per germline. V lost 0 bases, J lost 6 bases, and 12 bases lay in between. The CDR3 sequence: CASSQDERGAQPQHF. The CDR3 DNA reads as TGTGCCAGCAGCCAAGATGAAAGGGGGGCTCAGCCCCAGCATTTT.

V and J are TRBV7-9 and TRBJ2-7; the D is unclear. V was cut by 3 bases and J by 7 bases, with 13 bases left in between. The CDR3 is made up of 13 amino acids. CDR1 SEHNR and CDR2 FQNEAQ come from the germline V gene (reference sequence). CDR3 region: CASSLGLGQEQYF. DNA for the CDR3: TGTGCCAGCAGCTTGGGCTTAGGGCAGGAGCAGTACTTC.

J is TRBJ1-4 and V is TRBV25-1; a possible D gene is TRBD1 (6 bases). Germline assignment: CDR1 MGHDK and CDR2 SYGVNS. With 7 bases removed from V and 3 bases from J, the gap between germline ends came to 9 bases. The length of the CDR3 is 13 residues. The CDR3 sequence is CASTRGSNEKLFF. In DNA form, the CDR3 reads TGTGCCAGCACCAGGGGCTCTAATGAAAAACTGTTTTTT.

The CDR3 reads CASTDGQGGTEAFF. CDR3 DNA: TGTGCCAGTACCGACGGACAGGGGGGGACTGAAGCTTTCTTT. The chain combines TRBV19 with TRBJ1-1, with TRBD1 matching 10 bases. The CDR3 runs to 14 residues. J was trimmed by 5 bases and V by 7 bases; bases with no gene match: 7. Germline V lookup: CDR1 LNHDA, CDR2 SQIVND (reference sequence). Looking up the rest from reference TRBV19 and TRBJ1-1 gives the full variable domain: DGGITQSPKYLFRKEGQNVTLSCEQNLNHDAMYWYRQDPGQGLRLIYYSQIVNDFQKGDIAEGYSVSREKKESFPLTVTSAQKNPTAFYLCASTDGQGGTEAFFGQGTRLTVV.

The genes are TRBV11-2 and TRBJ2-1; 11 bases fit TRBD2. The CDR3 is 16 residues long. Germline lookup yields CDR1 SGHAT and CDR2 FQNNGV. V gave up 0 bases and J gave up 5 bases; unmatched junction bases: 3. Here the CDR3 reads CASSLDTSGGNNEQFF. Here the CDR3 DNA reads TGTGCCAGCAGCTTAGATACTAGCGGGGGAAACAATGAGCAGTTCTTC.

This clone occurred many times. V is TRBV19 and J is TRBJ2-3; D uncertain. The CDR3 is 13 residues long. The V end was cut by 7 bases, the J end by 8 bases, with 16 bases between. Germline V gives CDR1 LNHDA, CDR2 SQIVND (reference sequence). The CDR3 protein is CASTDPNLGTQYF. CDR3 DNA sequence: TGTGCCAGTACCGACCCCAACCTCGGTACGCAGTATTTT.

This chain connects TRBV18 to TRBJ2-2; no clear D. The CDR3 loop spans 13 amino acids. Trimming removed 2 bases at V and 9 bases at J, with 10 bases between. Germline V CDR1 and CDR2: KGHSH, LQKENI. The CDR3 protein is CASSPFGGWELFF. Written as DNA, the CDR3 is TGTGCCAGCTCACCATTTGGTGGCTGGGAGCTGTTTTTT.

V and J are TRBV4-1 and TRBJ2-7; D gene unclear. V lost 2 bases and J 4 bases, leaving 12 bases between the germline ends. CDR3 length: 14 residues. Germline V gene lookup returns CDR1 MGHRA and CDR2 YSYEKL. CDR3: CASSQITRVYEQYF. CDR3 nucleotides: TGCGCCAGCAGCCAAATTACTCGGGTATACGAGCAGTACTTC.

The chain carries TRBV10-3 and TRBJ1-1; maybe TRBD1 (6 bases). V shed 6 bases and J shed 10 bases, with 15 bases lying between them. Germline V CDR1 and CDR2: ENHRY, SYGVKD. The CDR3 loop spans 12 amino acids. The DNA for the CDR3 is TGTGCCATCAGCGAGGGGGGGCAGCCAGCTTTCTTT. Translated, it gives CAISEGGQPAFF.